The sequence of this T cell receptor (beta chain) was determined in a study of blood T cell repertoires in COVID-19. Study background: In each case, the material was cDNA or gDNA derived from T cells, B-cell-depleted T cells, or PBMCs.

Per the original data handling: Estimated nucleated cell counts came from reference gene primer amplification. Some clones are missing from TCRdb's copy, which holds only in-frame ones; the method was immunoSEQ multiplex PCR. V, J and clone size reflect that table, while D and trimming were determined from the DNA. The sample records 120,000 or so clones, around four fifths being singletons. Germline V gives CDR1 SGHDN, CDR2 FVKESK. The CDR3 spans 15 residues. Trimming removed 3 bases at V and 5 bases at J, with 14 bases between. This receptor was taken from a human donor in a cohort sampled during active COVID-19. This rearrangement joins TRBV14 to TRBJ2-1; tentative D call: TRBD1 (6 bases). Sequencing used peripheral blood. DNA of the CDR3: TGTGCCAGCAGCCACGGGACAATAAAAGACAATGAGCAGTTCTTC. Protein sequence: CASSHGTIKDNEQFF. Combining the CDR3 with reference TRBV14 and TRBJ2-1 gives the whole variable domain EAGVTQFPSHSVIEKGQTVTLRCDPISGHDNLYWYRRVMGKEIKFLLHFVKESKQDESGMPNNRFLAERTGGTYSTLKVQPAELEDSGVYFCASSHGTIKDNEQFFGPGTRLTVL.